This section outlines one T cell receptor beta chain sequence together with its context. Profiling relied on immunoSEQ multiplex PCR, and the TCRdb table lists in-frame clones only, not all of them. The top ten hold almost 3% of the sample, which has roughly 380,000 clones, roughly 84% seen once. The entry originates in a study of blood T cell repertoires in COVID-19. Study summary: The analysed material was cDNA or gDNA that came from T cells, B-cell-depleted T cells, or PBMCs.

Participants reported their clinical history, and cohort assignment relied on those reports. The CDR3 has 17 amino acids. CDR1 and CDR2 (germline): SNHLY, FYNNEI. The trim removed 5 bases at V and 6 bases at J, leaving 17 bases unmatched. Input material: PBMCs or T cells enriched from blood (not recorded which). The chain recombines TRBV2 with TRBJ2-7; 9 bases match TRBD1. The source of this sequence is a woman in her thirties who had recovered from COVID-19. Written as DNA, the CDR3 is TGTGCCAGCAGTCTGTTTCTCCCTGGGACAGGGTTCTCCGAGCAGTACTTC. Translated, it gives CASSLFLPGTGFSEQYF.